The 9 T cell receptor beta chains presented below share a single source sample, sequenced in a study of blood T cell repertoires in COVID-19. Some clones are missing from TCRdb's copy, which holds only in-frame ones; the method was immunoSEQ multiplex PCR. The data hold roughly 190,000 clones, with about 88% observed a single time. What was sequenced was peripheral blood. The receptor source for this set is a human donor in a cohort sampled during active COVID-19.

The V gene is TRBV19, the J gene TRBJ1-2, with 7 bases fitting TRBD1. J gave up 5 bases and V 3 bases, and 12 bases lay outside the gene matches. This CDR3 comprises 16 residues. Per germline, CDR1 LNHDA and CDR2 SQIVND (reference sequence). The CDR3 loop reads CASSILGTEIWYGYTF. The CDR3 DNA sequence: TGTGCCAGTAGTATTTTAGGGACAGAGATCTGGTATGGCTACACCTTC. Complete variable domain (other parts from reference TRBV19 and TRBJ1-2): DGGITQSPKYLFRKEGQNVTLSCEQNLNHDAMYWYRQDPGQGLRLIYYSQIVNDFQKGDIAEGYSVSREKKESFPLTVTSAQKNPTAFYLCASSILGTEIWYGYTFGSGTRLTVV.

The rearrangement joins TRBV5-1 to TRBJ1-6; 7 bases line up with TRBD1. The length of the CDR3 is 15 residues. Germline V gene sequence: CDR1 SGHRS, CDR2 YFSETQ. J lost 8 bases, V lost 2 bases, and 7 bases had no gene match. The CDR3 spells CASSFYRGWDSPLHF. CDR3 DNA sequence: TGCGCCAGCAGCTTTTACAGGGGCTGGGATTCACCCCTCCACTTT. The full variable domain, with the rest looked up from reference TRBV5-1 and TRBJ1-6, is KAGVTQTPRYLIKTRGQQVTLSCSPISGHRSVSWYQQTPGQGLQFLFEYFSETQRNKGNFPGRFSGRQFSNSRSEMNVSTLELGDSALYLCASSFYRGWDSPLHFGNGTRLTVT.

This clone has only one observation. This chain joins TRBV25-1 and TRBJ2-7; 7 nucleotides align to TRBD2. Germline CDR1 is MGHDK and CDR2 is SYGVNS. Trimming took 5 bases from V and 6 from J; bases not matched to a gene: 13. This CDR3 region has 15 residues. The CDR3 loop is CASSPPSGRGFEQYF. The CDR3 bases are TGTGCCAGCAGTCCCCCCAGTGGGCGGGGGTTCGAGCAGTACTTC.

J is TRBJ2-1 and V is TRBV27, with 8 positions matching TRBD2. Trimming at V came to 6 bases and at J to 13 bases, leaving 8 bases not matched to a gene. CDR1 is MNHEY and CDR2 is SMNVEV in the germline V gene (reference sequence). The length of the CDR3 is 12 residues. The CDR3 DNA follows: TGTGCCAGCAGCTACCCCGGACTAGCTCAGTTCTTC. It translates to CASSYPGLAQFF.

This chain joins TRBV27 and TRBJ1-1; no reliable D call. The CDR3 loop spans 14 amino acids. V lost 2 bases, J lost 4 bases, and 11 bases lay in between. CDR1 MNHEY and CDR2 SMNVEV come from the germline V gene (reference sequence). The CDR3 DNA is TGTGCCAGCAGTTTAGGGGAGTGGGGCACTGAAGCTTTCTTT. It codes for CASSLGEWGTEAFF.

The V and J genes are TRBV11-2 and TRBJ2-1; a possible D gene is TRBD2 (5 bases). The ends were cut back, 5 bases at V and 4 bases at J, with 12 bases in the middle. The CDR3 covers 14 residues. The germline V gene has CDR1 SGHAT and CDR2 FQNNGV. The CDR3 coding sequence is TGTGCCAGCAGCGCACTCCGGGGATACAATGAGCAGTTCTTC. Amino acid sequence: CASSALRGYNEQFF.

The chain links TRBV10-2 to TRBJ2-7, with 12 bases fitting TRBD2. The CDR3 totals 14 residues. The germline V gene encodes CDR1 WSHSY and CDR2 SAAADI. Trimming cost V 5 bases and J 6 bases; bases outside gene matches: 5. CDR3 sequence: CASSQLAGGAEQYF. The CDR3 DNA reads TGCGCCAGCAGTCAACTAGCGGGGGGTGCCGAGCAGTACTTC.

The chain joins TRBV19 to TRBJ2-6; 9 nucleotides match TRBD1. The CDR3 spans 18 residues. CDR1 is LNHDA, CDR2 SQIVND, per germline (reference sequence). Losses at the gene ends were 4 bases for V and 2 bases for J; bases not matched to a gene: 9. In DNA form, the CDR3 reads TGTGCCAGTAGTAATTTCGGACAGGGGAAAGCTGGGGCCAACGTCCTGACTTTC. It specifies CASSNFGQGKAGANVLTF.

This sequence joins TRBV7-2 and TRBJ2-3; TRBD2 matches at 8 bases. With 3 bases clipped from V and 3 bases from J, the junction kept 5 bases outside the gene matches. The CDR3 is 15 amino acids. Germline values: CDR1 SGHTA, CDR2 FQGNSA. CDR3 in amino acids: CASSFGGGLTDTQYF. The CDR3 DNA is TGTGCCAGCAGCTTCGGCGGGGGGCTAACAGATACGCAGTATTTT. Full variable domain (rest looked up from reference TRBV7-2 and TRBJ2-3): GAGVSQSPSNKVTEKGKDVELRCDPISGHTALYWYRQSLGQGLEFLIYFQGNSAPDKSGLPSDRFSAERTGGSVSTLTIQRTQQEDSAVYLCASSFGGGLTDTQYFGPGTRLTVL.